This T cell receptor (beta chain) stems from a study of cytomegalovirus exposure and HLA in healthy donors (dated by TCRdb to 2017 to 2019). With respect to the entire study: According to a later analysis, the approximately 120 validation repertoires were produced on the same platform as the 666 repertoires of the first cohort. The aim of the study was to test whether cataloging public T cell receptors could identify signatures of past pathogen exposure. Along with the 666-subject first cohort, a separate validation cohort of approximately 110 different subjects was used. To predict cytomegalovirus infection status, the study brought together high-throughput TCR immunosequencing, statistical association of individual TCRs with disease status, and machine learning. What the research found in general, with its limitations: A later analysis had no HLA typing for the validation cohort, so co-occurrence there was scored across all 120 or so repertoires. In vitro tests confirmed that three of the cytomegalovirus-associated TCR beta chains recognize cytomegalovirus antigens. A total of 150 to 200 TCR beta chains were listed by the study as associated with cytomegalovirus. A later analysis found that TCRs clustered in the first cohort also tended to co-occur in the 130 or so validation repertoires, with 94% of cluster scores above 0. Most TCR sequences were seen in very few donors, while some public TCRs were found in many individuals. Cytomegalovirus status was reported to be diagnosed by the classifier with high specificity and sensitivity in both the original and validation cohorts. It was suggested by the authors that the approach could potentially be generalized to other disease states and immunological phenotypes.

Concerning this clone: What this receptor recognizes is not known. It has no much larger one-base neighbor in the sample; base qualities were not kept.

To prepare the library, the immunoSEQ multiplex PCR assay was applied. As for the original processing: A statistical classification framework was built to diagnose cytomegalovirus status from the catalog of TCR beta chain sequences. TCRdb re-hosts the immuneACCESS table, in-frame sequences only. Its copies lack some clones; in the studies checked, an unresolved V gene accounts for under half of them, and the cause for the rest is not known. V, J and clone size reflect that table, while D and trimming were determined from the DNA. The table for this sample lists around 240,000 clones; almost 90% of them were counted only once. The top ten hold roughly 0.4% of the sample. The germline V gene yields SGHRS for CDR1 and YFSETQ for CDR2. Ends trimmed: V by 1 base, J by 1 base; bases unmatched to a gene: 2. The cysteine opens and the phenylalanine closes a CDR3 of 17 amino acids. Only the CDR3 portion is preserved as DNA: 51 bases, with reading frame beginning at the first base.

Separate from the approximately 700-subject first cohort, the validation cohort of roughly 110 subjects was the group to which the donors belonged. This clonotype was sampled from a woman aged 18-29 years in good health and CMV-seronegative. The chain couples TRBV5-1 to TRBJ1-6; 10 bases in between match TRBD1. Sequenced input: PBMCs. At the DNA level, the sequence is TGCGCCAGCAGCTTGTGGGGACAGGGGTCCTATAATTCACCCCTCCACTTT. This sequence encodes CASSLWGQGSYNSPLHF.